Shown below are 18 T cell receptor beta chains from a single sample sequenced in a study of regulatory T cells in long-lasting Graves disease. Noted time point: newly diagnosed GD, antithyroid drugs for less than 3 months. Generation of the TCR library employed RNA extracted from PBMCs. The TCR beta library used iRepertoire HTBI primers with Arm-PCR amplification of CDR3. TCRdb analysed the multiplex PCR reads with MiXCR anew, one entry per CDR3 protein. Found here are approximately 470,000 distinct CDR3 sequences, under 20% of them singletons; the top ten hold 10% to 15%. These data are also associated with another study on T cells in Graves' hyperthyroidism and ophthalmopathy.

The starting material was peripheral blood mononuclear cells (PBMCs), obtained at new diagnosis, from a patient treated with antithyroid drugs. The receptor set was obtained from a man aged 40-55 years with Graves disease.

Notes on this clonotype: Given the absence of the conserved phenylalanine or tryptophan at the CDR3 end, a read error is likely. CDR3 bases: TGTGCCAGCAGCTTGACACCGAACACTGAAGCTTTCCTT. Translating it yields CASSLTPNTEAFL. The rearrangement links TRBV11-2 to TRBJ1-1; D is unresolved. V was pared by 3 bases and J by 1 base, with 6 bases between. Germline CDR1 reads SGHAT; CDR2 reads FQNNGV. This CDR3 is built from 13 residues.

This clonotype occurred many times. The rearrangement joins TRBV9 to TRBJ2-5; D may be TRBD1 (6 bases). Germline CDR1 and CDR2: SGDLS and YYNGEE. V was pared by 3 bases and J by 5 bases, with 14 bases between. The CDR3 runs 14 residues. The CDR3 coding sequence is TGTGCCAGCAGCGCCCGAACAGGGTTTGAGACCCAGTACTTC. This gives the protein CASSARTGFETQYF.

This sequence joins TRBV20-1 and TRBJ2-1; 7 bases align to TRBD2. The CDR3 length is 12 residues. V was clipped by 7 bases and J by 7 bases; unmatched bases: 7. The germline gives CDR1 DFQATT, CDR2 SNEGSKA (reference sequence). The CDR3 sequence: CSVRDYGNEQFF. The CDR3 DNA follows: TGCAGTGTTAGGGACTACGGGAATGAGCAGTTCTTC.

This clonotype was detected ten times or more. This chain connects TRBV7-6 to TRBJ2-7, with D maybe TRBD1 (7 bases). V lost 3 bases and J 2 bases, leaving 8 bases between the germline ends. Per germline, CDR1 SGHVS and CDR2 FNYEAQ. This CDR3 is 13 amino acids long. CDR3 region: CASSFRGAYEQYF. CDR3 DNA: TGTGCCAGCAGCTTCAGGGGGGCCTACGAGCAGTACTTC. The full variable domain, its missing parts supplied by reference TRBV7-6 and TRBJ2-7, is GAGVSQSPRYKVTKRGQDVALRCDPISGHVSLYWYRQALGQGPEFLTYFNYEAQQDKSGLPNDRFSAERPEGSISTLTIQRTEQRDSAMYRCASSFRGAYEQYFGPGTRLTVT.

This clonotype was detected many times. The chain couples TRBV28 to TRBJ2-2, with 9 bases that match TRBD2. Trimming at V came to 6 bases and at J to 5 bases, leaving 7 bases not matched to a gene. This CDR3 is built from 15 residues. CDR1 and CDR2 from the germline V gene are MDHEN and SYDVKM. The CDR3 is CASRRGGARTGELFF. In nucleotides, the CDR3 is TGTGCCAGCAGGCGCGGGGGGGCGAGGACCGGGGAGCTGTTTTTT.

This clonotype was picked up a small number of times. This could be a read error, since a much larger clone is one nucleotide away. The rearrangement joins TRBV6-9 to TRBJ2-1; 12 positions match TRBD2. V was pared by 4 bases and J by 5 bases, with 15 bases of the junction left unmatched. The CDR3 is made up of 19 amino acids. Germline values: CDR1 MNHGY, CDR2 SVAAGI. The CDR3: CASSSILGLAGRSNNEQFF. Written as DNA, the CDR3 is TGTGCCAGCAGTTCCATACTAGGACTAGCGGGAAGGAGTAACAATGAGCAGTTCTTC.

This chain uses TRBV19 with TRBJ2-7, with D tentatively TRBD2 (7 bases). The CDR3 has 14 amino acids. The germline V and J ends were trimmed by 10 bases and 1 base, with 17 bases remaining between them. Germline-derived CDR1 and CDR2 are LNHDA and SQIVND (reference sequence). The DNA of the CDR3 is TGTGCCACCCGTGCGGGGGCCCCTTCCTACGAGCAGTACTTC. Its protein is CATRAGAPSYEQYF. The whole variable domain, filled in from reference TRBV19 and TRBJ2-7, reads DGGITQSPKYLFRKEGQNVTLSCEQNLNHDAMYWYRQDPGQGLRLIYYSQIVNDFQKGDIAEGYSVSREKKESFPLTVTSAQKNPTAFYLCATRAGAPSYEQYFGPGTRLTVT.

The chain uses TRBV4-2 and TRBJ2-1; possible D gene TRBD2, 7 bases. Germline CDR1 and CDR2: LGHNA and YNFKEQ. With 3 bases removed from V and 4 bases from J, the gap between germline ends came to 19 bases. The CDR3 contains 17 residues. Here the CDR3 DNA reads TGTGCCAGCAGCCAGTTGGGGGGGCGGGAGTTTTACAATGAGCAGTTCTTC. It encodes CASSQLGGREFYNEQFF.

This clonotype showed up just a few times. This rearrangement joins TRBV24-1 to TRBJ2-7, with TRBD1 matching over 8 bases. The V gene's germline CDR1 is KGHDR and CDR2 SFDVKD. CDR3 length: 15 residues. With 4 bases clipped from V and 6 bases from J, the junction kept 10 bases outside the gene matches. The CDR3: CATSDPDRGDREQYF. Written as DNA, the CDR3 is TGTGCCACCAGTGACCCTGACAGGGGAGACCGCGAGCAGTACTTC.

This clonotype was observed a handful of times. As DNA, the CDR3 is TGTGCCAGCAGTTTAACGTCCGTCGCTAGATGGTACTTC. Amino acid sequence: CASSLTSVARWYF. This rearrangement joins TRBV28 to TRBJ2-7; D not certain. The germline V and J ends were trimmed by 2 bases and 12 bases, with 17 bases remaining between them. The CDR3 runs 13 residues. Germline CDR1 reads MDHEN; CDR2 reads SYDVKM.

The J gene is TRBJ1-1, the V gene TRBV3-1; D not resolved. The CDR3 spans 13 residues. V was cut by 3 bases and J by 2 bases, with 7 bases left in between. Looked up from germline, CDR1 is LGHDT and CDR2 is YNNKEL (reference sequence). The CDR3 DNA follows: TGTGCCAGCAGCCATTCCCGTAACACTGAAGCTTTCTTT. Protein sequence: CASSHSRNTEAFF.

The count of this clonotype is one. The J gene is TRBJ2-7, the V gene TRBV20-1; 8 bases fit TRBD2. From germline, CDR1 is DFQATT and CDR2 SNEGSKA (reference sequence). Unmatched junction bases numbered 7, after V lost 5 bases and J lost 4 bases. The CDR3 extends over 13 amino acids. CDR3 in amino acids: CSAQLASGYEQYF. The CDR3 DNA sequence: TGCAGTGCTCAACTGGCTAGCGGGTACGAGCAGTACTTC.

V gene TRBV20-1 combines with J gene TRBJ2-2; D not certain. The CDR3 is made up of 14 amino acids. Trimming took off 1 base at V and 5 bases at J, with 11 bases between the two ends. In germline, CDR1 is DFQATT, CDR2 SNEGSKA (reference sequence). The CDR3 coding sequence is TGCAGTGCTAGAGTACTATTGTATACCGGGGAGCTGTTTTTT. As protein: CSARVLLYTGELFF.

This clonotype has a count of ten or more. The chain joins TRBV7-9 to TRBJ2-2; D uncertain. Germline values: CDR1 SEHNR, CDR2 FQNEAQ (reference sequence). The CDR3 is 14 amino acids. Trimming removed 3 bases from V and 1 base from J, with 6 bases in between. CDR3 amino acids: CASSFWKNTGELFF. The CDR3 DNA sequence: TGTGCCAGCAGCTTTTGGAAGAACACCGGGGAGCTGTTTTTT. The entire variable domain, with the rest obtained from reference TRBV7-9 and TRBJ2-2, is as follows: DTGVSQNPRHKITKRGQNVTFRCDPISEHNRLYWYRQTLGQGPEFLTYFQNEAQLEKSRLLSDRFSAERPKGSFSTLEIQRTEQGDSAMYLCASSFWKNTGELFFGEGSRLTVL.

A note on this clonotype: A read error is likely here: a far larger clone is one base away. The rearrangement links TRBV7-9 to TRBJ2-3; D uncertain. In germline, CDR1 is SEHNR, CDR2 FQNEAQ (reference sequence). The CDR3 is 11 amino acids. V was trimmed by 3 bases and J by 4 bases, leaving 2 bases between them. The DNA for the CDR3 is TGTGCCAGCAGCTTTCCAGATACGCAGTATTTT. It codes for CASSFPDTQYF.

The chain is built from TRBV28 and TRBJ1-2; a possible D gene is TRBD1 (6 bases). Looked up from germline, CDR1 is MDHEN and CDR2 is SYDVKM. The CDR3 loop spans 13 amino acids. Trimming pared 5 bases from V and 8 bases from J, leaving 15 bases between. This CDR3 is CASSSRDKWGYTF. DNA of the CDR3: TGTGCCAGCAGTAGCCGGGACAAGTGGGGCTACACCTTC.

On this clonotype itself: A much bigger clone sits one base away, suggesting this may be a read error. The chain is built from TRBV12-3 or TRBV12-4 and TRBJ2-7; 10 positions match TRBD2. The CDR3 extends over 14 amino acids. V dropped 6 bases and J dropped 7; count of bases not matched to a gene: 9. The CDR3 coding sequence is TGTGCCAGCAGCAATAGCGGGAGGTCGAATGAGCAGTACTTC. Translation gives CASSNSGRSNEQYF.

The chain carries TRBV28 and TRBJ2-1; 7 bases map to TRBD2. Per the germline V gene, CDR1 is MDHEN and CDR2 is SYDVKM. After removal of 5 bases from V and 2 bases from J, the junction contained 9 bases not matched to a gene. The CDR3 runs to 16 residues. This CDR3 is CASSLPPSGAYNEQFF. In DNA form, the CDR3 reads TGTGCCAGCAGTCTCCCCCCAAGCGGGGCCTACAATGAGCAGTTCTTC.